This T cell receptor (beta chain) was sequenced during a study of identical twins (dated by TCRdb to 2016 to 2018). Looking at the study overall: To test whether fetal clonotypes persist, the study used deep sequencing on TCR alpha and beta repertoires from monozygotic twins, unrelated adults of various ages, and cord blood. To rule out contamination, the twin experiments were replicated at different times with different library preparation protocols.

CDR1 SGHAT and CDR2 FQNNGV are derived from the germline V gene. Counted from cysteine to phenylalanine, this CDR3 has 17 amino acids. Only the CDR3 portion is preserved as DNA: 51 bases, with reading frame beginning at the first base. Trimming at the junction amounts to 5 bases on V and 0 bases on J, and the germline ends lie 17 bases apart. All donors were healthy Caucasians. Three pairs of female monozygotic twins, all aged roughly 18 to 29 years, were included in the twin cohort. Peripheral blood mononuclear cells were the source from which RNA for the TCR libraries was isolated. Summary of the overall study and its limitations: Excess twin sharing in beta out-of-frame sequences was weaker because fewer shared sequences lowered the signal-to-noise ratio. Because the same donors could not be followed over many years, conclusions were based on cross-sectional statistical analysis. Invariant T cells such as MAIT and iNKT could partly confound zero-insertion analyses, although diverse VJ usage argued against such confounding for most clonotypes. Fewer insertions were carried by abundant cord blood beta clonotypes, a similar but weaker trend appeared in young adult naive repertoires, and no such trend appeared in memory repertoires. Compared with coincidental sharing between unrelated individuals, out-of-frame TCR alpha sequences shared between twins showed an excess of sequences with low generation probability. In monozygotic twins, out-of-frame TCR alpha sharing was systematically underestimated by recombination models, although the models agreed with sharing between unrelated individuals.

The method was 5' RACE. TCRdb records Illumina HiSeq 2000 as the sequencer. Template switching added a universal primer binding site, and the final cDNA carried a unique molecular identifier that allowed TCR cDNA molecules to be counted accurately. Specific primers in the conserved constant-segment region were used to synthesize first-strand cDNA for TCR alpha and beta chains. Each cDNA library was double barcoded, with a SMART-Mk sample barcode plus Illumina barcodes, to control for contamination. TruSeq adapter sequences along with Illumina sample barcodes were introduced in two successive PCR steps. The TCR alpha and beta cDNA libraries were sequenced on the Illumina HiSeq platform using custom primers. The authors' analysis ran thus. Unique molecular identifiers were extracted from raw reads with MiGEC, and CDR3 positions were determined with MiXCR. For each individual, recombination models were inferred using an EM algorithm with the repgenHMM and IGoR tools. The tcR package in R was used for shared clonotype analysis, with sharing normalized by the product of cloneset sizes. To study raw recombination free of thymic and clonal selection effects, out-of-frame nonproductive sequences were analyzed. TCRdb handled the public reads itself, with Q25 trimming in fastp and clone calling in MiXCR, and kept productive beta chains. CDR3 protein sequences are deduplicated, and each keeps its most common genes and DNA. V and J calls and clone size were set by TCRdb, not the authors. Here the sample has 600,000 to 800,000 distinct CDR3 sequences; over 20% occur a single time. The ten most abundant clones make up around 4.5% of the sample.

A remark on this clonotype: There is no known antigen for this receptor. One base away there is no much larger clone; base qualities are not given.

The same specimen was also included in a second study, on T cells expressing NK-cell markers. The second study, in turn, reports: In sorted CD3+CD56+NKG2C+, CD3+CD56+NKG2C- and CD3+CD56-NKG2C+ T-cell subsets from several donors, TCR beta-chain repertoires were profiled. Among the eight sequenced donors, only one was HCMV-seronegative, while the other seven were HCMV-seropositive. To restrict sorting to alphabetaTCR-expressing T cells, an anti-gammadeltaTCR antibody was added in several experiments. In six donors, the dominant CD3+CD56+NKG2C+ clonotypes were among the top 10 CD8+ clonotypes and accounted for about 1.0-7.5% of CD8+ T cells. Those dominant clonotypes were again the most abundant among CD3+CD56-NKG2C+ cells in four donors, at about 28.3-60.1%. Whether the expanded NKG2C-expressing T cell clones were specific for HCMV antigens was left unclear. The study sequenced eight donors, all healthy volunteers chosen at random: three men and five women. HCMV-specific IgG was detected in serum with a commercial ELISA kit to determine HCMV serostatus. Bulk peripheral blood T-cell repertoires were additionally sequenced from unsorted PBMC for about six donors. MIGEC was used to demultiplex reads and group the reads by UMI, and MiTCR was used to assemble and quantify clonotypes. To exclude erroneous sequences, any TCR cDNA sequence not supported by at least two reads was discarded. The tcR package was used for downstream repertoire analysis, with clonotypes matched between fractions based on CDR3 nucleotide sequence plus V segment. VDJmatch was used to annotate antigen specificity against VDJdb, with one amino acid substitution in CDR3 allowed.

The chain links TRBV11-2 with TRBJ1-5; TRBD1 could be the D gene, as 5 bases match. What was sequenced was PBMCs. The clonotype comes from a woman younger than 35 in good health. The nucleotide sequence is TGTGCCAGCAGCGATGGTAGTTGGGGGTATAGCAATCAGCCCCAGCATTTT. Translated, this is CASSDGSWGYSNQPQHF.